This T cell receptor (beta chain) comes out of a study of CXCR3-negative and CXCR3-positive naive CD8 T cells. On this clonotype itself: Its antigen is not known.

Libraries were UMI-labeled 5' RACE TRB cDNA. TCRdb reanalyzed the 5' RACE reads and collapses them to one entry per CDR3 protein, without DNA. This sample's clone table lists about 5,800 distinct CDR3 sequences. Overall study findings and caveats: Similarly elevated diversity marked both naive subsets, with memory CD8+ cells showing far lower diversity. Memory, not naive, CXCR3-negative and CXCR3-positive cells differed in TRBV-TRBJ usage. Cryopreserved cells showed partially decreased CXCR3 expression, and most assays used fresh PBMCs.

The CDR3 contains 13 residues. CDR1 is MDHEN, CDR2 SYDVKM, per germline. The TCR sequence derives from a human donor in good health. Some clones in this sample may be carry-over from other donors' samples. The chain is built from TRBV28 and TRBJ1-1; TCRdb lists TRBD1, though no DNA is available to test this call. Sequenced sample: naive CXCR3- CD8+ T cells from blood. Subset noted: CD45RO-CCR7+CD27+CD95- naive CD8+ T cells lacking CXCR3 (TNR3-). The CDR3 loop reads CASSPNRDTEAFF.